This T cell receptor beta chain came from a study of regulatory T cells in long-lasting Graves disease (dated by TCRdb to the early 2020s). Regarding the study in general: To count as having persistent Graves' disease, a patient had to have received antithyroid drug treatment for over 5 years with TSH receptor autoantibodies remaining persistently positive. Patients with persistent Graves' disease were compared with patients with newly diagnosed Graves' disease using TCR sequencing and RNA sequencing of peripheral blood. The study was conducted in China and was registered as a clinical trial. A total of roughly 35 samples underwent TCR sequencing: some 13 from persistent and around 20 from newly diagnosed Graves' disease patients. On average, persistent Graves' disease patients in the clinical cohort had been on antithyroid drugs for about 10.3 years. General conclusions and limits of the study: Only peripheral blood was studied, because thyroid tissue, the primary lesion, was inaccessible. As a limitation, the authors acknowledged that the small sample size may reduce accuracy. Sequencing and analysis were restricted to the TCR beta chain. A larger number of public clonotypes was shared among persistent patients (under 3,000) than among newly diagnosed patients (around 870). Compared with newly diagnosed patients, patients with persistent Graves' disease had lower TCR Shannon entropy and fewer highly expanded clones, which suggests clonal expansion.

Libraries were prepared through multiplex PCR. Data came from an Illumina HiSeq 4000. CDR3 regions were amplified by Arm-PCR with iRepertoire HTBI primers to construct TCR beta libraries. Before sequencing, the PCR products went through gel purification. The paper's processing steps were these. A total of around 66 TRBV and under 15 TRBJ segments were identified across samples and were used for gene usage analysis of CDR3 amino acid clonotypes. Filtered high-quality paired reads were merged into contigs using COPE and FqMerger. BLAST was used to align contigs to IMGT TRBV, TRBD and TRBJ reference genes, with CDR3 defined following IMGT. Any clonotype with a frequency above 0.1% was classified as a highly expanded clone. Shannon entropy was used to measure repertoire diversity, and the Gini coefficient was used to measure V-J evenness. Clonotypes shared by more than one individual were considered public. TCRdb's own reprocessing of the public reads used fastp at Q25 and MiXCR and kept productive beta chains. For every CDR3 protein sequence, its rows merge into one entry that carries the most common genes and DNA. In this record, the V and J calls reflect TCRdb's handling and not the investigators' own analysis. For this sample there are around 400,000 distinct CDR3 sequences; about a quarter appear just once. About a quarter of the sample is held by the ten biggest clonotypes.

This clonotype came up many times. Its binding antigen is unknown. No quality values exist for individual bases; no much larger clone is one base distant. The time point label, as the study defines it: persistent/refractory GD, antithyroid drugs over 5 years with positive TRAb. RNA was extracted from PBMCs in TRIzol for both TCR sequencing and RNA sequencing. The diagnosis of Graves' disease was made according to American Thyroid Association guidelines. Patients were recruited from an endocrinology department in Xi'an, China. Each patient gave about 8.1 milliliters of peripheral blood, collected in an EDTA anticoagulant tube. Ficoll Paque Plus density gradient separation was used to isolate PBMCs, and no additional T cell sorting was done. An Agilent 2100 Bioanalyzer and agarose gel were used to assess RNA quality, and a NanoDrop 2000 was used to measure RNA concentration. Sequenced material: peripheral blood mononuclear cells (PBMCs), taken when the disease was refractory, from a patient treated with antithyroid drugs. The TCR sequence derives from a female donor with Graves disease.

The CDR3 region has the sequence CASEPGPISSYEQYF. The DNA sequence follows: TGTGCCAGCGAGCCGGGACCGATCAGCTCCTACGAGCAGTACTTC. The sequence links TRBV28 to TRBJ2-7; the D call could be TRBD1 or TRBD2, with each sharing 5 bases. The CDR3, cysteine through phenylalanine, is 15 amino acids long. Here the CDR3 DNA is all that survives: 45 bases in frame from base 1. A distance of 17 bases separates the germline ends of V and J, which lose 8 bases and 0 bases respectively. The germline V gene specifies MDHEN as CDR1 and SYDVKM as CDR2.